The clone carrying this T cell receptor (beta chain) was seen at least ten times. Its antigen is not identified. The data originate from a study of breast tumors, draining lymph nodes, adjacent tissues. The study, taken as a whole, reports: Compared with lymph nodes, tumors were less diverse; compared with nontumor tissue, more.

TCRdb fed the multiplex PCR reads into MiXCR, producing one record per CDR3 protein. The sample contains some 140,000 distinct CDR3 sequences, 21% of which appear only once. Germline lookup yields CDR1 MNHEY and CDR2 SVGEGT. V was trimmed by 5 bases and J by 0 bases, leaving 17 bases between them. The CDR3 runs 16 residues. Axillary draining lymph nodes of breast cancer patients supplied the node samples. Input material: axillary lymph node tissue. The source is a female donor with breast cancer. Some clones in this sample may be carry-over from other donors' samples. V and J are TRBV6-2 or TRBV6-3 and TRBJ2-7, with D perhaps TRBD1 (6 bases). In nucleotides, the CDR3 is TGTGCCAGCAGTAATCCCTGGACAGCGAGCTCCTACGAGCAGTACTTC. Translated: CASSNPWTASSYEQYF.